The clone carrying this TCR beta chain was observed many times. The source of the sample is a study of T cells in Graves' hyperthyroidism and ophthalmopathy. The CDR3 is made up of 16 amino acids. The germline CDR1 and CDR2 sequences are SGHNT and YENEEA. With V trimmed by 5 bases and J by 4 bases, 5 bases remained unmatched. RNA transcripts served as the template for amplifying TCR beta CDR3 regions. Researchers ran a first-round RT-PCR on the TCR CDR3 using the HTBI primer set. TCRdb used MiXCR to reprocess the multiplex PCR reads, holding one entry per CDR3 protein. This sample has some 580,000 distinct CDR3 sequences, with approximately 15% found just once.

This chain links TRBV11-3 with TRBJ2-1; 13 bases agree with TRBD2. The sample taken for sequencing was blood. This TCR came from a woman aged 40 to 55 with Graves' ophthalmopathy. CDR3 sequence reads: CASSPEGLAGYNEQFF. The DNA of the CDR3 is TGTGCCAGCAGCCCCGAGGGACTAGCGGGATACAATGAGCAGTTCTTC.